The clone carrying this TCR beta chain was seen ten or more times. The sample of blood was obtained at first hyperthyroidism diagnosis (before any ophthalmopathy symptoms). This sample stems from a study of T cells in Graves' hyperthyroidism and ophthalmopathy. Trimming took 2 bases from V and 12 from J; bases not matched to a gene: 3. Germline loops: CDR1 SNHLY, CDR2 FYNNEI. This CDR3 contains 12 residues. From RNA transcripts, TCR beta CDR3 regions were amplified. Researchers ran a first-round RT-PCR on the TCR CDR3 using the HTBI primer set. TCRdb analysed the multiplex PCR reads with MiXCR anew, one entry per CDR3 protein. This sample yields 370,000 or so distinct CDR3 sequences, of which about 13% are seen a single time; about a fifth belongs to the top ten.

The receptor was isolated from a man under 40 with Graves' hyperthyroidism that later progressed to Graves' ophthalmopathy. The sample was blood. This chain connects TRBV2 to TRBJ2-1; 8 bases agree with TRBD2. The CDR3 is CASSERGGPQFF. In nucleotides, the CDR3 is TGTGCCAGCAGTGAACGGGGGGGGCCGCAGTTCTTC.